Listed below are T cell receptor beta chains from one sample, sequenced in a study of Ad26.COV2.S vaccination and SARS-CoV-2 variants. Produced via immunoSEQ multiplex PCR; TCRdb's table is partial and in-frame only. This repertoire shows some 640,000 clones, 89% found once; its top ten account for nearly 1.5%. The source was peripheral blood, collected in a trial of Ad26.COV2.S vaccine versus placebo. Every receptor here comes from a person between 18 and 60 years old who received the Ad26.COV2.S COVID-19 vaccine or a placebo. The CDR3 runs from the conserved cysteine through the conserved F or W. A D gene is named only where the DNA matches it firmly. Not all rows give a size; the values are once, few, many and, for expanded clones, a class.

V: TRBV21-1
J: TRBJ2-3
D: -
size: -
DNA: TGTGCCAGCACCAAGCTAGGGGAAGATACGCAGTATTTT
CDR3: CASTKLGEDTQYF

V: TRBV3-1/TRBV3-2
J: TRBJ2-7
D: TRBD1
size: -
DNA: TGTGCCAGCAGCCAAGGTCCCGGGACAGGGTTCTACGAGCAGTACTTC
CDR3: CASSQGPGTGFYEQYF

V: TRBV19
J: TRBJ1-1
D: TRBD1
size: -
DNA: TGTGCCAGTAGTAGGGGACAGGGGGAAGCTTTCTTT
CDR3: CASSRGQGEAFF

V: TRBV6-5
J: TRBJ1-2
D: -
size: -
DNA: TGTGCCAGCAGGCCCGAGAGGGCAGGAGGTGGTGGCTACACCTTC
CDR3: CASRPERAGGGGYTF

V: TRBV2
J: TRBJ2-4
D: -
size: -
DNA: TGTGCCAGCACTTACTCCTTGGGCGTGGCCAAAAACATTCAGTACTTC
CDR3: CASTYSLGVAKNIQYF

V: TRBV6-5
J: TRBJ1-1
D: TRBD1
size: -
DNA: TGTGCCAGCAGTTACAGCTGGGACAGGGGCACTGAAGCTTTCTTT
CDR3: CASSYSWDRGTEAFF

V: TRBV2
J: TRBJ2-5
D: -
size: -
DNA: TGTGCCAGCAGTCAGGGGACAGAGACCCAGTACTTC
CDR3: CASSQGTETQYF

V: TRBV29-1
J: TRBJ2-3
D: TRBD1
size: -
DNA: TGCAGCGTTGACGAGGGGGCGAGCACAGATACGCAGTATTTT
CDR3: CSVDEGASTDTQYF

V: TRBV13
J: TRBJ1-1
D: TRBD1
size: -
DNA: TGTGCCAGCAGCTTAGGACCCGACAGGGGAGGGCACACTGAAGCTTTCTTT
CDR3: CASSLGPDRGGHTEAFF

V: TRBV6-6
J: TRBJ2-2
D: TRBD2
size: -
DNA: TGTGCCAGCATAGGTCTAGCGGTTACCGGGGAGCTGTTTTTT
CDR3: CASIGLAVTGELFF

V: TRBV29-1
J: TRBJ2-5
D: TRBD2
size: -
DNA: TGCAGCGTTCAAGGGATAGCGGGAATTATGGAGACCCAGTACTTC
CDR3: CSVQGIAGIMETQYF

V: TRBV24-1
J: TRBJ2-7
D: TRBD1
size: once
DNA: TGTGCCACCAGTGATTTGGAGGGGACAGGGGGCTACGAGCAGTACTTC
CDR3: CATSDLEGTGGYEQYF

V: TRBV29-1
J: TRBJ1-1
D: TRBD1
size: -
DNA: TGCAGCGTTGAAGAGACCGGTTCAGGGGGGCAAGCTTTCTTT
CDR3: CSVEETGSGGQAFF

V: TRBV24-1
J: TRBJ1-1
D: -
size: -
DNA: TGTGCCACCAGTGATTATCGAGGCACTGAAGCTTTCTTT
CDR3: CATSDYRGTEAFF

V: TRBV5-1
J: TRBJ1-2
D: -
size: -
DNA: TGCGCCAGCAGCTTAGACTCAGTCTCCTATGGCTACACCTTC
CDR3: CASSLDSVSYGYTF

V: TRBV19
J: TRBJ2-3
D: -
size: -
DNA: TGTGCCAGTAGTATCCCCAAAGGCCAGCCAAGCACAGATACGCAGTATTTT
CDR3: CASSIPKGQPSTDTQYF

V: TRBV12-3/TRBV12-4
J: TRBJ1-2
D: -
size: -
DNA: TGTGCCAGCAGTACAACAGGGCAGGGCTACACCTTC
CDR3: CASSTTGQGYTF

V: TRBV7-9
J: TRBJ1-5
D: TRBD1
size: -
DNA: TGTGCCAGCAGCCACGGACAGGGATTAAATCAGCCCCAGCATTTT
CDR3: CASSHGQGLNQPQHF

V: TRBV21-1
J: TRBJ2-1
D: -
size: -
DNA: TGTGCCAGCTCTCTCGCCGGGACAGGGCCCGACGAGCAGTTCTTC
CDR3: CASSLAGTGPDEQFF

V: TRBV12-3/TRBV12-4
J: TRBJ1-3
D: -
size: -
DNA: TGTGCCAGCAGTTTCGGTGGGGGAAACACCATATATTTT
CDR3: CASSFGGGNTIYF

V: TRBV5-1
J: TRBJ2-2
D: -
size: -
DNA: TGCGCCAGCAGCTTGGGGGGCGCCGACACCGGGGAGCTGTTTTTT
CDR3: CASSLGGADTGELFF

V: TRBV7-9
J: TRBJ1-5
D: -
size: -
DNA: TGTGCCAGCAGCTTGGGGGGGGCGACCCATAGCAATCAGCCCCAGCATTTT
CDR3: CASSLGGATHSNQPQHF

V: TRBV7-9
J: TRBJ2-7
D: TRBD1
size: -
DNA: TGTGCCAGCAGGGGTGCAGGGGGTCCGTACGAGCAGTACTTC
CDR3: CASRGAGGPYEQYF

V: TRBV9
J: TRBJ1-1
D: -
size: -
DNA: TGTGCCAGCAGCGTAGGTGGAGATGCTGAAGCTTTCTTT
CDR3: CASSVGGDAEAFF

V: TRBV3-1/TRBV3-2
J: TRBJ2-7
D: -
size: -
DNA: TGTGCCAGCAGCCAAGGCTATATCCTAAGCTCCTACGAGCAGTACTTC
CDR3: CASSQGYILSSYEQYF

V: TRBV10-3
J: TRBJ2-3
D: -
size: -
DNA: TGTGCCATCAGTGAGTTGGGCGGCAGCACAGATACGCAGTATTTT
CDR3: CAISELGGSTDTQYF

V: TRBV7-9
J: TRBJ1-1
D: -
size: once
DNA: TGTGCCAGCAGCTTAGGGGTCGACACTGAAGCTTTCTTT
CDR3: CASSLGVDTEAFF

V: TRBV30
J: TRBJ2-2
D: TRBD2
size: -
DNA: TGTGCCTGGAGTCCGACTCGGACTAGCGGGAACACCGGGGAGCTGTTTTTT
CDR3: CAWSPTRTSGNTGELFF

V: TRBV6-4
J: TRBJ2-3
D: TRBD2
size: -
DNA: TGTGCCAGCAGTCCTCTAGCGGGGGGCACAGATACGCAGTATTTT
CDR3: CASSPLAGGTDTQYF

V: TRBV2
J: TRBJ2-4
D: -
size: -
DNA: TGTGCCAGCAGGCCTGACTTGGGCAACATTCAGTACTTC
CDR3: CASRPDLGNIQYF

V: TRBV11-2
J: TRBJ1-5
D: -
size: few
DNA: TGTGCCAGCAGCTTAACCAATCAGCCCCAGCATTTT
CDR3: CASSLTNQPQHF

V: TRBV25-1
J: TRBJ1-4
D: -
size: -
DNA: TGTGCCAGCGGAACCACAGGGTCGGATGAAAAACTGTTTTTT
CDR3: CASGTTGSDEKLFF

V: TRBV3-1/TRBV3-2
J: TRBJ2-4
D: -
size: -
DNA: TGTGCCAGCAGCCCCGGGAGCCTAGCCAAAAACATTCAGTACTTC
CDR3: CASSPGSLAKNIQYF

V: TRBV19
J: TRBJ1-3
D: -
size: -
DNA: TGTGCCAGTAGTATAGGCCCCGGGACTATCGGCAACACCATATATTTT
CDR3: CASSIGPGTIGNTIYF

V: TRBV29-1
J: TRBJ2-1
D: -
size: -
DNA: TGCAGCGTTGAAGCCCAGATCGGGAATGAGCAGTTCTTC
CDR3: CSVEAQIGNEQFF

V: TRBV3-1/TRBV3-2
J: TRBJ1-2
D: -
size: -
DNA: TGTGCCAGCAGAAACAACAGGGACGTCTATGGCTACACCTTC
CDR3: CASRNNRDVYGYTF

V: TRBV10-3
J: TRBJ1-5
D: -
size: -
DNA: TGTGCCATCAGTGAGTCGGTCAGGAACAATCAGCCCCAGCATTTT
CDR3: CAISESVRNNQPQHF

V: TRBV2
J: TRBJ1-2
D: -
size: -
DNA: TGTGCCAGCAGTGGCTTCAACTATGGCTACACCTTC
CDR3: CASSGFNYGYTF

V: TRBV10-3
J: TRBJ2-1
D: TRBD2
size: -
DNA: TGTGCCATCGGAGGGGCTAGCGGTGAGCAGTTCTTC
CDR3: CAIGGASGEQFF

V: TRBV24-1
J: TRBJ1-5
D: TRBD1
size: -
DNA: TGTGCCACCAGTGAGGCGGACAGGCCATATAGCAATCAGCCCCAGCATTTT
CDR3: CATSEADRPYSNQPQHF

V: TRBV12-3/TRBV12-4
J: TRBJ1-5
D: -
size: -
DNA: TGTGCCAGCGGACGGGAGCAGCCCCAGCATTTT
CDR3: CASGREQPQHF